This record concerns one T cell receptor (beta chain) sequence. What it recognizes is unknown. Donors, without exception, were Caucasian adults residing in Nashville, Tennessee. These data come from a study of shared clonotypes between healthy human individuals. Study-level points and caveats: Tissue TCR repertoires likely differ from these blood-only repertoires. For naive CD4 cells, 4.5% to 6.5% of clonotypes were shared across a handful of donors.

CDR3 length: 10 amino acids. Trimming took off 2 bases at V and 13 bases at J, with 6 bases between the two ends. The table came from immunoSEQ multiplex PCR; TCRdb's copy has only in-frame clones and leaves some out. The sample lists about 770,000 clones, 55% to 80% occurring once. The chain links TRBV6-7 to TRBJ2-1; D is ambiguous. TRBV6-7 is sorted into the ORF group, with uncertain function. Source material: memory CD4+ T cells sorted from blood. Subset defined: CD45RA-negative fraction. The TCR was taken from a woman in her thirties in good health. The CDR3 DNA is TGTGCCAGCAGTTACCCTCTACAGTTCTTC. This sequence encodes CASSYPLQFF.